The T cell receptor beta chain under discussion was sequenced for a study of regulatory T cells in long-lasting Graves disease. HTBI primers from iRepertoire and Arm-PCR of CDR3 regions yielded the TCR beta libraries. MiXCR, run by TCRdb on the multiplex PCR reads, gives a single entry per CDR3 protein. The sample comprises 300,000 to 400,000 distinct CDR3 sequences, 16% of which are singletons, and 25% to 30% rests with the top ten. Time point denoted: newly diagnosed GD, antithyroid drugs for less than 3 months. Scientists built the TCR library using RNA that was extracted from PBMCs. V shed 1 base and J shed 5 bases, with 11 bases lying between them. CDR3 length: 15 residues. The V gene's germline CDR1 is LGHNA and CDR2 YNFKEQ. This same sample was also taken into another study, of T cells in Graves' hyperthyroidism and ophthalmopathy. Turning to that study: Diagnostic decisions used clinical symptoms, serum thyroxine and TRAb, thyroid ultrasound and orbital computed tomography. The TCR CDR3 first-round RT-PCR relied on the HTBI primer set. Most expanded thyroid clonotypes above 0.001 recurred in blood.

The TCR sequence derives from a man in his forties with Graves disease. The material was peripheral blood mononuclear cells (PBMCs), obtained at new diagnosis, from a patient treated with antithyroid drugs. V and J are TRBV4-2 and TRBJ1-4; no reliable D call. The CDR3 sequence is CASSQVERPNEKLFF. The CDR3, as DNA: TGTGCCAGCAGCCAAGTGGAGAGGCCCAATGAAAAACTGTTTTTT.